This is a list of T cell receptor beta chains from one sample in a study of blood T cell repertoires in COVID-19. Measured with immunoSEQ multiplex PCR; TCRdb has only the in-frame clones, and not every one. The sample lists a few hundred thousand clones, 70% to 85% seen once, with approximately 13% in the top ten. Sequenced sample: peripheral blood. The origin of the receptors is a human donor in a cohort sampled during active COVID-19. Both conserved end residues are part of each CDR3. A D gene is named only where the DNA matches it firmly. Expanded clones are given a class, and other clones once, few, many or no size at all.

length: 15; D: .; J: TRBJ1-6; V: TRBV9; size: .; DNA: TGTGCCAGCAGCGCCCGCGGCTCCTATAATTCACCCCTCCACTTT; CDR3: CASSARGSYNSPLHF
length: 16; D: TRBD1; J: TRBJ2-7; V: TRBV10-3; size: .; DNA: TGTGCCATCAGTGAGCCCGGACAGGGAAGGTCCTACGAGCAGTATTTC; CDR3: CAISEPGQGRSYEQYF
length: 14; D: .; J: TRBJ1-1; V: TRBV12-5; size: .; DNA: TGTGCTAGTGCGGGAGGGGGTTTGAACACTGAAGCTTTCTTT; CDR3: CASAGGGLNTEAFF
length: 15; D: .; J: TRBJ1-2; V: TRBV5-6; size: .; DNA: TGTGCCAGCAGCTTGTTTGGGGAGTCTAACTATGGCTACACCTTC; CDR3: CASSLFGESNYGYTF
length: 15; D: TRBD1; J: TRBJ1-1; V: TRBV5-1; size: .; DNA: TGCGCCAGCAGCCCGAGAGGGACAGTTAGCACTGAAGCTTTCTTT; CDR3: CASSPRGTVSTEAFF
length: 15; D: TRBD1; J: TRBJ2-1; V: TRBV6-6; size: once; DNA: TGTGCCAGCAGTTACTCGGGGACAGGGTCGCATGAGCAGTTCTTC; CDR3: CASSYSGTGSHEQFF
length: 17; D: TRBD2; J: TRBJ2-7; V: TRBV19; size: .; DNA: TGTGCCAGTAGTGGGGGGCGAAGGGTAGCGGGAGGCTACGAGCAGTACTTC; CDR3: CASSGGRRVAGGYEQYF
length: 14; D: .; J: TRBJ2-1; V: TRBV19; size: once; DNA: TGTGCCAGTGGTAGCGGCTTCTTCTACAATGAGCAGTTCTTC; CDR3: CASGSGFFYNEQFF
length: 15; D: TRBD1; J: TRBJ1-2; V: TRBV24-1; size: .; DNA: TGTGCCACCAGTGAACCGGGACAGGGGACAAGGGGCTACACCTTC; CDR3: CATSEPGQGTRGYTF
length: 15; D: TRBD1; J: TRBJ2-5; V: TRBV2; size: few; DNA: TGTGCCAGCAGTGTACAGGGGGCCAAACAAGAGACCCAGTACTTC; CDR3: CASSVQGAKQETQYF
length: 12; D: .; J: TRBJ2-7; V: TRBV18; size: .; DNA: TGTGCCAGCTCGCTGCGGACCTACGAGCAGTACTTC; CDR3: CASSLRTYEQYF
length: 13; D: .; J: TRBJ1-1; V: TRBV29-1; size: .; DNA: TGCAGCGTTGAAGAAAGTAGAGGCAGGGGAGCTTTCTTT; CDR3: CSVEESRGRGAFF
length: 13; D: .; J: TRBJ2-5; V: TRBV28; size: once; DNA: TGTGCCAGCAGTTTTTGGCCGCAAGAGACCCAGTACTTC; CDR3: CASSFWPQETQYF
length: 17; D: .; J: TRBJ2-5; V: TRBV4-1; size: .; DNA: TGCGCCAGCAGCCAAGAAGGTCCTAGCCTCCGCCAAGAGACCCAGTACTTC; CDR3: CASSQEGPSLRQETQYF
length: 12; D: .; J: TRBJ1-1; V: TRBV5-1; size: .; DNA: TGCGCCAGCAGCTACAGACGGAATGAAGCTTTCTTT; CDR3: CASSYRRNEAFF
length: 14; D: .; J: TRBJ1-3; V: TRBV2; size: .; DNA: TGTGCCAGCAGGCCCCCAGGGCCTGGAAACACCATATATTTT; CDR3: CASRPPGPGNTIYF
length: 15; D: .; J: TRBJ2-5; V: TRBV20-1; size: few; DNA: TGCAGTGCTATTGATCTCTTGGGGCTAAAGAAGACCCAGTACTTC; CDR3: CSAIDLLGLKKTQYF
length: 13; D: TRBD2; J: TRBJ2-2; V: TRBV5-1; size: once; DNA: TGCGCCAGCAGTTCTGCGGGAGCCGGGGAGCTGTTTTTT; CDR3: CASSSAGAGELFF
length: 15; D: TRBD2; J: TRBJ2-1; V: TRBV13; size: .; DNA: TGTGCCAGCAGCTCCGGACTAGCATCCTACAATGAGCAGTTCTTC; CDR3: CASSSGLASYNEQFF
length: 16; D: TRBD2; J: TRBJ2-7; V: TRBV10-2; size: .; DNA: TGCGCCAGCAGTGGTTCCGGGACTAGCGGGACGTACGAGCAGTACTTC; CDR3: CASSGSGTSGTYEQYF
length: 16; D: TRBD1; J: TRBJ1-4; V: TRBV5-4; size: few; DNA: TGTGCCAGCAGCTTAAACCCAGGGGGCGCGCAGGAAAAACTGTTTTTT; CDR3: CASSLNPGGAQEKLFF
length: 14; D: TRBD2; J: TRBJ2-7; V: TRBV20-1; size: many; DNA: TGCAGTGCTAGTTCTAGCGGGAGGTCAAGGGAGCAGTACTTC; CDR3: CSASSSGRSREQYF
length: 18; D: TRBD1; J: TRBJ2-4; V: TRBV12-5; size: .; DNA: TGTGCTAGTGGTTTGGACCACACAGGGGGACGGGCCAAAAACATTCAGTACTTC; CDR3: CASGLDHTGGRAKNIQYF
length: 13; D: .; J: TRBJ2-3; V: TRBV30; size: .; DNA: TGTGCCTGGAGCGCCAGACTTGGAGATACGCAGTATTTT; CDR3: CAWSARLGDTQYF
length: 15; D: TRBD1; J: TRBJ1-4; V: TRBV2; size: .; DNA: TGTGCCAGCAGTCGACAGGGCTCAACTAATGAAAAACTGTTTTTT; CDR3: CASSRQGSTNEKLFF
length: 14; D: .; J: TRBJ2-7; V: TRBV7-9; size: .; DNA: TGTGCCAGCAGCAGAGGGCGTTTCGTGTACGAGCAGTACTTC; CDR3: CASSRGRFVYEQYF
length: 13; D: .; J: TRBJ2-3; V: TRBV18; size: .; DNA: TGTGCCAGCTCCCCAGACATCTTCGATACGCAGTATTTT; CDR3: CASSPDIFDTQYF
length: 11; D: .; J: TRBJ2-7; V: TRBV25-1; size: .; DNA: TGTGCCAGTAGGGGGATCTACGAGCAGTACTTC; CDR3: CASRGIYEQYF
length: 16; D: .; J: TRBJ1-3; V: TRBV4-1; size: few; DNA: TGCGCCAGCAGCCAAGCAGGCATGAGCTCTGGAAACACCATATATTTT; CDR3: CASSQAGMSSGNTIYF
length: 16; D: .; J: TRBJ2-4; V: TRBV28; size: .; DNA: TGTGCCAGCAGTGTAAGACAGAACCTAGCCAAAAACATTCAGTACTTC; CDR3: CASSVRQNLAKNIQYF
length: 17; D: .; J: TRBJ2-3; V: TRBV7-7; size: .; DNA: TGTGCCAGCAGCCCCCACTCCTCCGCGGGATACACAGATACGCAGTATTTT; CDR3: CASSPHSSAGYTDTQYF
length: 15; D: TRBD1; J: TRBJ1-1; V: TRBV15; size: .; DNA: TGTGCCACCAGCACCCCGGACAGGGCTACCACTGAAGCTTTCTTT; CDR3: CATSTPDRATTEAFF
length: 15; D: .; J: TRBJ1-4; V: TRBV7-2; size: .; DNA: TGTGCCAGCAGCATTGCAGGGCTGTCAACCGAAAAACTGTTTTTT; CDR3: CASSIAGLSTEKLFF
length: 16; D: TRBD2; J: TRBJ2-7; V: TRBV4-2; size: .; DNA: TGTGCCAGCAGCCAACGAAGCGGGAGGAGCTCCTACGAGCAGTACTTC; CDR3: CASSQRSGRSSYEQYF
length: 15; D: TRBD1; J: TRBJ1-1; V: TRBV7-9; size: .; DNA: TGTGCCAGCAGCGGCGGGACAGGGGTTGGCACTGAAGCTTTCTTT; CDR3: CASSGGTGVGTEAFF
length: 15; D: .; J: TRBJ1-1; V: TRBV5-6; size: .; DNA: TGTGCCAGCAGCTTGTGGGGTCGGGGGAACACTGAAGCTTTCTTT; CDR3: CASSLWGRGNTEAFF
length: 13; D: .; J: TRBJ2-2; V: TRBV5-1; size: .; DNA: TGCGCCAGCAGCCATGGACTACCCGGGGAGCTGTTTTTT; CDR3: CASSHGLPGELFF
length: 15; D: TRBD2; J: TRBJ2-1; V: TRBV28; size: .; DNA: TGTGCCAGCAGTTTAGTGACGGGAGGGCGAAGTGAGCAGTTCTTC; CDR3: CASSLVTGGRSEQFF
length: 15; D: .; J: TRBJ2-1; V: TRBV15; size: .; DNA: TGTGCCACCGCTCAGCGGAGGAGCTCCTACAATGAGCAGTTCTTC; CDR3: CATAQRRSSYNEQFF
length: 14; D: TRBD1; J: TRBJ1-1; V: TRBV4-1; size: .; DNA: TGCGCCAGCCGCGCCCGGGACAGGGAACGCGAAGCTTTCTTT; CDR3: CASRARDREREAFF
length: 13; D: TRBD1; J: TRBJ1-1; V: TRBV19; size: .; DNA: TGTGCCAGTAGCCCGGGACAGGGTGCTGAAGCTTTCTTT; CDR3: CASSPGQGAEAFF
length: 17; D: TRBD2; J: TRBJ2-2; V: TRBV19; size: .; DNA: TGTGCCAGTAGTCGGACTAGCGGGAGTCGGAACACCGGGGAGCTGTTTTTT; CDR3: CASSRTSGSRNTGELFF
length: 14; D: TRBD2; J: TRBJ2-1; V: TRBV19; size: .; DNA: TGTGCCAGTAGTATAGTACTAGCGTGGAATGAGCAGTTCTTC; CDR3: CASSIVLAWNEQFF
length: 14; D: TRBD2; J: TRBJ2-3; V: TRBV10-3; size: .; DNA: TGTGCCATCAGTGGCCGGGCGGGGGCAGATACGCAGTATTTT; CDR3: CAISGRAGADTQYF
length: 15; D: TRBD1; J: TRBJ2-7; V: TRBV19; size: .; DNA: TGTGCCAGTAGTAAAGGGACAGGGAGCTCCTACGAGCAGTACTTC; CDR3: CASSKGTGSSYEQYF
length: 13; D: .; J: TRBJ2-3; V: TRBV27; size: .; DNA: TGTGCCAGCAGTTTATGGCCGGGGGATACGCAGTATTTT; CDR3: CASSLWPGDTQYF
length: 17; D: TRBD2; J: TRBJ2-1; V: TRBV11-2; size: .; DNA: TGTGCCAGCAGCTTAAGGGGGGGGACTAGCGGGACGGATGAGCAGTTCTTC; CDR3: CASSLRGGTSGTDEQFF
length: 22; D: TRBD2; J: TRBJ2-3; V: TRBV7-4; size: .; DNA: TGTGCCAGCAGCTTGAAGGTTCCGGGACTAGCGGGAGGCCTTGCTAGCACAGATACGCAGTATTTT; CDR3: CASSLKVPGLAGGLASTDTQYF
length: 15; D: TRBD1; J: TRBJ1-4; V: TRBV7-2; size: .; DNA: TGTGCCAGCAGGTCGGGACAGGGGGCAAGCGGAAAACTGTTTTTT; CDR3: CASRSGQGASGKLFF
length: 14; D: TRBD2; J: TRBJ2-1; V: TRBV29-1; size: .; DNA: TGCAGCGTTAAGACTAGCGAGAACTACAATGAGCAGTTCTTC; CDR3: CSVKTSENYNEQFF
length: 13; D: .; J: TRBJ2-7; V: TRBV10-2; size: .; DNA: TGCGCCAGCAGAGGGGGATCTGTCTACGAGCAGTACTTC; CDR3: CASRGGSVYEQYF
length: 14; D: TRBD1; J: TRBJ1-3; V: TRBV5-6; size: .; DNA: TGTGCCAGCAGCTGGGACAGGGGCGCGAACACCATATATTTT; CDR3: CASSWDRGANTIYF
length: 16; D: TRBD1; J: TRBJ2-1; V: TRBV28; size: .; DNA: TGTGCCAGCAGTTTGTGGACAGGGGCTGGCTACAATGAGCAGTTCTTC; CDR3: CASSLWTGAGYNEQFF
length: 14; D: .; J: TRBJ2-2; V: TRBV10-2; size: few; DNA: TGCGCCAGCTACGGGACAACGAACACCGGGGAGCTGTTTTTT; CDR3: CASYGTTNTGELFF
length: 15; D: TRBD2; J: TRBJ2-7; V: TRBV6-5; size: .; DNA: TGTGCCAGCAGTTACTTTAGCGGGAGTAGCTACGAGCAGTACTTC; CDR3: CASSYFSGSSYEQYF
length: 15; D: TRBD1; J: TRBJ2-1; V: TRBV15; size: .; DNA: TGTGCCACCAGCAGAGCTGGACAGGGGTACAATGAGCAGTTCTTC; CDR3: CATSRAGQGYNEQFF
length: 15; D: .; J: TRBJ2-1; V: TRBV2; size: .; DNA: TGTGCCACAACTGGGCTTCAGAGCTCCTACAATGAGCAGTTCTTC; CDR3: CATTGLQSSYNEQFF
length: 13; D: .; J: TRBJ2-4; V: TRBV29-1; size: once; DNA: TGCAGCGTCCCGCTACTAGCCAAAAACATTCAGTACTTC; CDR3: CSVPLLAKNIQYF